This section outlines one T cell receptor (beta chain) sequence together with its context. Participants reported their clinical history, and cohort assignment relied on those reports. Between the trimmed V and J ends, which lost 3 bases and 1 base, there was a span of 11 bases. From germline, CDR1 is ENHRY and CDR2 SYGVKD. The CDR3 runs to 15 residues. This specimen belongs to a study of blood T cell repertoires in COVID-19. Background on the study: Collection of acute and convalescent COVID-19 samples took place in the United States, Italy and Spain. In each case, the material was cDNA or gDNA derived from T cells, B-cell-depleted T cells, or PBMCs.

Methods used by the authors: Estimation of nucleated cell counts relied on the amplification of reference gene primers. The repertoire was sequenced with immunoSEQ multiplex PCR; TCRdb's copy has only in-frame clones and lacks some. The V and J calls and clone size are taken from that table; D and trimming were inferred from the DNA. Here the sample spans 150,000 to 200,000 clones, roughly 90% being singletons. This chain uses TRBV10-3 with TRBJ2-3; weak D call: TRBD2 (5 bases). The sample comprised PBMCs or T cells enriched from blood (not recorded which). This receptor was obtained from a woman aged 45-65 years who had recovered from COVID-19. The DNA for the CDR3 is TGTGCCATCAGTGACTCGGGAATGGGCACAGATACGCAGTATTTT. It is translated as CAISDSGMGTDTQYF.